The 24 T cell receptor beta chains presented below share a single source sample, sequenced in a study of blood T cell repertoires in COVID-19. Repertoires were generated with immunoSEQ multiplex PCR, while TCRdb's copy carries only in-frame clones and drops some. The sample holds around 150,000 clones, over 75% seen once. Sequencing was carried out using peripheral blood. These receptors were taken from a man aged 55 to 70 with active or convalescent COVID-19.

The chain joins TRBV27 to TRBJ1-2, with a weak D call TRBD1 (6 bases). The V gene's germline CDR1 is MNHEY and CDR2 SMNVEV (reference sequence). This CDR3 contains 14 residues. Trimming cost V 3 bases and J 7 bases, with 15 bases left between them. CDR3 sequence (DNA): TGTGCCAGCAGTTTCGATATGGGGGCTGGTGGCTACACCTTC. Protein: CASSFDMGAGGYTF.

Written as DNA, the CDR3 is TGCGCCAGCAGCCCAACCGGACTTAGCTCTGGAAACACCATATATTTT. Amino acid sequence: CASSPTGLSSGNTIYF. The chain links TRBV5-1 to TRBJ1-3; the D is unclear. CDR3 length: 16 amino acids. V lost 4 bases and J lost 0, with 14 bases in between. The germline CDR1 and CDR2 sequences are SGHRS and YFSETQ.

The CDR3 sequence is CASSLAGTGSYEQYF. In DNA, the CDR3 is TGTGCCAGCAGCTTAGCCGGGACAGGGTCCTACGAGCAGTACTTC. The rearrangement joins TRBV9 to TRBJ2-7; TRBD1 aligns across 9 bases. The V segment lost 4 bases and the J segment 1 base; nucleotides outside the gene matches: 6. Germline V gene data show CDR1 as SGDLS and CDR2 as YYNGEE. This CDR3 contains 15 residues.

The chain uses TRBV7-6 and TRBJ2-5, with D unclear. Trimming took 2 bases from V and 7 from J, leaving 8 bases between them. The CDR3 loop spans 12 amino acids. Germline CDR1 reads SGHVS; CDR2 reads FNYEAQ. The CDR3 DNA reads as TGTGCCAGCAGCTTACCCACGGGGACCCAGTACTTC. Translating gives CASSLPTGTQYF.

The chain combines TRBV5-1 with TRBJ2-7; D is possibly TRBD1 (6 bases). The V and J ends lost 2 bases and 5 bases respectively, with 17 bases between them. Germline assignment: CDR1 SGHRS and CDR2 YFSETQ. This CDR3 is built from 15 residues. The CDR3, as DNA: TGCGCCAGCAGCTTAGAACCCGACAGGTCCCACGAGCAGTACTTC. Translated: CASSLEPDRSHEQYF.

The chain has TRBV6-5 and TRBJ2-5; D is possibly TRBD1 (5 bases). The V end was cut by 0 bases, the J end by 2 bases, with 13 bases between. The CDR3 runs to 16 residues. Germline-derived CDR1 and CDR2 are MNHEY and SVGAGI. Here the CDR3 DNA reads TGTGCCAGCAGTTACTCCCGGGCAGGGCAACAAGAGACCCAGTACTTC. Protein sequence: CASSYSRAGQQETQYF.

This clone came up once. V usage is TRBV27 and J usage is TRBJ2-7; D is perhaps TRBD2 (6 bases). V was clipped by 4 bases and J by 4 bases, with 17 bases between them. Germline assignment: CDR1 MNHEY and CDR2 SMNVEV (reference sequence). The CDR3 has 15 amino acids. CDR3 protein: CASSSVAADGYEQYF. CDR3 nucleotide sequence: TGTGCCAGCAGTTCCGTAGCGGCCGACGGTTACGAGCAGTACTTC.

V and J are TRBV29-1 and TRBJ2-5; 8 bases map to TRBD1. The junction had 4 bases not matched to a gene; V was cut back by 0 bases and J by 1 base. The CDR3 covers 15 residues. Germline lookup yields CDR1 SQVTM and CDR2 ANQGSEA. CDR3 sequence (DNA): TGCAGCGTTGAAGAGAACAGGGGGGCCCAAGAGACCCAGTACTTC. It translates to CSVEENRGAQETQYF.

This clone has a handful of counts. The rearrangement joins TRBV27 to TRBJ1-1; tentatively, D is TRBD1 (6 bases). CDR1 and CDR2 from the germline V gene are MNHEY and SMNVEV (reference sequence). The V end lost 1 base, the J end lost 1 base, and 10 bases lay between the germline ends. The CDR3 is 15 amino acids. CDR3 sequence (DNA): TGTGCCAGCAGTTTATTCGGCAGGGGGAACACTGAAGCTTTCTTT. It encodes CASSLFGRGNTEAFF.

This chain uses TRBV7-2 with TRBJ1-3; D is uncertain. Trimming stripped 2 bases from V and 3 bases from J, with 2 bases between. Germline V gives CDR1 SGHTA, CDR2 FQGNSA. This CDR3 spans 12 amino acids. In DNA form, the CDR3 reads TGTGCCAGCAGCTTATATGGAAACACCATATATTTT. Its protein is CASSLYGNTIYF.

This clone has only a few counts. The chain carries TRBV7-9 and TRBJ1-2; 7 bases are a match to TRBD1. Germline V gene lookup returns CDR1 SEHNR and CDR2 FQNEAQ (reference sequence). This CDR3 is 14 amino acids long. V lost 2 bases and J lost 5; bases outside the gene matches: 5. This chain's CDR3 is CASSLPGQQYGYTF. CDR3 bases: TGTGCCAGCAGCTTACCGGGACAGCAATATGGCTACACCTTC.

This clone was recorded only once. The V call is TRBV5-1, the J call TRBJ2-2; TRBD2 aligns across 8 bases. The germline V gene encodes CDR1 SGHRS and CDR2 YFSETQ. This CDR3 contains 16 residues. The V and J ends lost 4 bases and 6 bases, in that order; junction bases with no gene match: 11. The CDR3 is CASSPLHSGTAGELFF. In DNA, the CDR3 is TGCGCCAGCAGCCCCCTGCATAGCGGGACTGCCGGGGAGCTGTTTTTT. The variable domain in full, with the rest retrieved from reference TRBV5-1 and TRBJ2-2, is KAGVTQTPRYLIKTRGQQVTLSCSPISGHRSVSWYQQTPGQGLQFLFEYFSETQRNKGNFPGRFSGRQFSNSRSEMNVSTLELGDSALYLCASSPLHSGTAGELFFGEGSRLTVL.

The CDR3 spells CASSTGQLNEKLFF. The CDR3 nucleotides read TGTGCCAGCTCGACTGGACAGCTTAATGAAAAACTGTTTTTT. The chain links TRBV18 to TRBJ1-4, with a tentative D call TRBD1 (6 bases). The CDR3 consists of 14 residues. Germline V gene sequence: CDR1 KGHSH, CDR2 LQKENI. With 6 bases removed from V and 4 bases from J, the gap between germline ends came to 12 bases.

The rearrangement links TRBV29-1 to TRBJ2-3; D is perhaps TRBD2 (6 bases). Germline-derived CDR1 and CDR2 are SQVTM and ANQGSEA. CDR3 length: 13 amino acids. Trimming pared 4 bases from V and 1 base from J, leaving 9 bases between. The DNA for the CDR3 is TGCAGCGTTGGACTAGTTGGCACAGATACGCAGTATTTT. It codes for CSVGLVGTDTQYF.

The chain carries TRBV5-1 and TRBJ2-3; TRBD1 agrees at 11 bases. V shed 3 bases, J shed 5 bases, and the junction held 8 bases outside the gene matches. Germline CDR1 is SGHRS and CDR2 is YFSETQ. The CDR3 length is 16 residues. Written as DNA, the CDR3 is TGCGCCAGCAGCTCCCGGACAGGGGGCCGGGGAGATACGCAGTATTTT. This translates into CASSSRTGGRGDTQYF.

This rearrangement joins TRBV5-4 to TRBJ1-6; D is uncertain. V was pared by 5 bases and J by 6 bases, with 9 bases between. The germline gives CDR1 SGHNT, CDR2 YYREEE (reference sequence). This CDR3 region has 13 residues. The CDR3 protein is CASRIGSNSPLHF. The CDR3 nucleotides read TGTGCCAGCAGAATCGGGTCTAATTCACCCCTCCACTTT.

The rearrangement joins TRBV5-1 to TRBJ1-1, with TRBD1 identical over 9 bases. Germline V gene lookup returns CDR1 SGHRS and CDR2 YFSETQ. The CDR3 has 14 residues. The V and J ends lost 4 bases and 6 bases, in that order; junction bases with no gene match: 7. The DNA of the CDR3 is TGCGCCAGCAGCCGGACAGGGGAGAAGTCTGAAGCTTTCTTT. This sequence encodes CASSRTGEKSEAFF.

This clone was counted only a few times. The V and J genes are TRBV5-1 and TRBJ2-3; D is perhaps TRBD2 (6 bases). The CDR3 is made up of 19 amino acids. Germline assignment: CDR1 SGHRS and CDR2 YFSETQ. Trimming took off 3 bases at V and 0 bases at J, with 23 bases between the two ends. CDR3 sequence reads: CASSYVGNQRATSTDTQYF. DNA of the CDR3: TGCGCCAGCAGCTACGTTGGGAATCAGCGGGCCACTAGCACAGATACGCAGTATTTT.

This clone was seen just once. This chain uses TRBV5-1 with TRBJ2-2; tentative D call: TRBD1 (5 bases). Per germline, CDR1 SGHRS and CDR2 YFSETQ. The V end lost 0 bases, the J end lost 1 base, and 10 bases lay between the germline ends. The CDR3 consists of 16 residues. CDR3 DNA: TGCGCCAGCAGCTTGGGGCCTAGGGGGAACACCGGGGAGCTGTTTTTT. It codes for CASSLGPRGNTGELFF.

The chain is built from TRBV5-6 and TRBJ2-2; 12 nucleotides align to TRBD1. V shed 4 bases and J 6 bases; nucleotides not matched to a gene: 7. CDR1 is SGHDT and CDR2 is YYEEEE in the germline V gene. CDR3 length: 16 residues. CDR3 nucleotide sequence: TGTGCCAGCAGCCCCGGGACAGGGGGCGCCTCCGGGGAGCTGTTTTTT. Its protein product is CASSPGTGGASGELFF.

The J gene is TRBJ2-7, the V gene TRBV5-4; TRBD1 is a possible D gene (5 bases). The germline V gene has CDR1 SGHNT and CDR2 YYREEE (reference sequence). CDR3 length: 13 amino acids. Between the trimmed V and J ends, which lost 4 bases and 4 bases, there was a span of 12 bases. The CDR3 loop is CASSPDTSYEQYF. The DNA for the CDR3 is TGTGCCAGCAGCCCGGACACCTCGTACGAGCAGTACTTC. The complete variable domain, with remaining parts taken from reference TRBV5-4 and TRBJ2-7, reads ETGVTQSPTHLIKTRGQQVTLRCSSQSGHNTVSWYQQALGQGPQFIFQYYREEENGRGNFPPRFSGLQFPNYSSELNVNALELDDSALYLCASSPDTSYEQYFGPGTRLTVT.

The V gene is TRBV18, the J gene TRBJ1-2; possible D gene TRBD1, 5 bases. Germline V lookup: CDR1 KGHSH, CDR2 LQKENI. Trimming removed 3 bases from V and 6 bases from J, with 14 bases in between. This CDR3 contains 14 residues. The CDR3 bases are TGTGCCAGCTCACCCGGGGGACGTGGACATGGCTACACCTTC. Its translation: CASSPGGRGHGYTF.

As concerns this clone: Other DNA sequences in the same sample also yield this CDR3. The DNA of the CDR3 is TGTGCCAGCAGTCCGGACAGGAACTATGGCTACACCTTC. Translated, it gives CASSPDRNYGYTF. This chain uses TRBV12-3 or TRBV12-4 with TRBJ1-2; TRBD1 matches 7 bases. CDR3 size: 13 residues. Trimming removed 5 bases from V and 2 bases from J; junction bases left unmatched: 2.

The rearrangement joins TRBV5-1 to TRBJ2-3; 9 bases map to TRBD2. Germline V gene sequence: CDR1 SGHRS, CDR2 YFSETQ. The CDR3 runs 15 residues. V trimming: 5 bases; J trimming: 5 bases; junction bases outside the gene matches: 9. CDR3 region: CASSWLAGIGDTQYF. CDR3 DNA sequence: TGCGCCAGCAGTTGGCTAGCGGGGATCGGAGATACGCAGTATTTT.